The subject of this entry is one T cell receptor (beta chain). Its antigen is not identified. This entry belongs to a study of blood T cells in healthy people across ages. Study overall: Every two T cells gave about one barcoded beta molecule via template switching. General study results and limits: Unknown CMV status may confound age-related changes in expanded clones.

Germline loops: CDR1 SGHTA, CDR2 FQGTGA. With V trimmed by 4 bases and J by 5 bases, 8 bases remained unmatched. This CDR3 comprises 17 residues. Combining a sample-barcoded 5' primer with a J-beta primer mix, a second PCR ran for about 7 to 11 cycles. Via MiXCR, TCRdb re-called the 5' RACE reads, giving one row per CDR3 protein. The repertoire holds some 1.6 million distinct CDR3 sequences, with about 35% as singletons. The V and J genes are TRBV7-3 and TRBJ2-3, with 14 bases lining up with TRBD2. This TCR derives from a woman between 25 and 40 years old in good health. The sample was blood. The CDR3 is CASSYGTSGSVRDTQYF. The CDR3 nucleotides are TGTGCCAGCAGCTATGGGACTAGCGGGAGTGTTAGAGATACGCAGTATTTT.